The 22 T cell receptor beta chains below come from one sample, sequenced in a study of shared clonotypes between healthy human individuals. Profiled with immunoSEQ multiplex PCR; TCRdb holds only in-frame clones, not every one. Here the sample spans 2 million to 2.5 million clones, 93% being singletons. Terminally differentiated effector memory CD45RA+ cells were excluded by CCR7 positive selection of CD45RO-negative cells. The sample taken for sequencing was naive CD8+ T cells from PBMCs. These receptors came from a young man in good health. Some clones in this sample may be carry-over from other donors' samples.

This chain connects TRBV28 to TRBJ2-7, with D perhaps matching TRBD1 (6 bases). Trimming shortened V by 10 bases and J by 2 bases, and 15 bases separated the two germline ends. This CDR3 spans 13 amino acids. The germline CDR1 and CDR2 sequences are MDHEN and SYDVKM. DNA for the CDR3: TGTGCCACCAAATCAGGGGATACCTACGAGCAGTACTTC. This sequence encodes CATKSGDTYEQYF. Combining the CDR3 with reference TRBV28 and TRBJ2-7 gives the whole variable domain DVKVTQSSRYLVKRTGEKVFLECVQDMDHENMFWYRQDPGLGLRLIYFSYDVKMKEKGDIPEGYSVSREKKERFSLILESASTNQTSMYLCATKSGDTYEQYFGPGTRLTVT.

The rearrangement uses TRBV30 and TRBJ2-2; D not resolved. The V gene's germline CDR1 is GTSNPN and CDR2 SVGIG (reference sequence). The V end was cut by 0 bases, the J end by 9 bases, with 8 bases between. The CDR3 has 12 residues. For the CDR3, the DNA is TGTGCCTGGAGTGTTTATGGGAGGGAGCTGTTTTTT. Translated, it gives CAWSVYGRELFF.

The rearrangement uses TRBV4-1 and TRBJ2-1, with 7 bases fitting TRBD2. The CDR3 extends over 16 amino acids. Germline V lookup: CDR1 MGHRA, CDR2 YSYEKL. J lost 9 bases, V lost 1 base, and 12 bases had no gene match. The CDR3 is CASSQVVRAGLGEQFF. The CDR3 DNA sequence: TGCGCCAGCAGCCAAGTAGTTCGAGCGGGACTGGGTGAGCAGTTCTTC.

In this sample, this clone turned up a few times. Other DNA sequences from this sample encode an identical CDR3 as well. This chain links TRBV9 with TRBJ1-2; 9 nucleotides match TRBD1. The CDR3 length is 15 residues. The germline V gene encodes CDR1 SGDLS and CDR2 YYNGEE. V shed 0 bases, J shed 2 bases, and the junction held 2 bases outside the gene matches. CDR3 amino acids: CASSVAGTGNYGYTF. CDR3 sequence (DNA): TGTGCCAGCAGCGTAGCCGGGACAGGGAACTATGGCTACACCTTC. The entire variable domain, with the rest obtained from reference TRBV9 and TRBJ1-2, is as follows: DSGVTQTPKHLITATGQRVTLRCSPRSGDLSVYWYQQSLDQGLQFLIQYYNGEERAKGNILERFSAQQFPDLHSELNLSSLELGDSALYFCASSVAGTGNYGYTFGSGTRLTVV.

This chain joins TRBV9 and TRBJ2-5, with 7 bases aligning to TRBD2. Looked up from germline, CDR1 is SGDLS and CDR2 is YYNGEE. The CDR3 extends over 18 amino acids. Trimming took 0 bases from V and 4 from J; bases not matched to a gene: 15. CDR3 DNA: TGTGCCAGCAGCGTAGGGTACGAGGCGGGGGACCCCGTAGAGACCCAGTACTTC. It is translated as CASSVGYEAGDPVETQYF.

CDR3 in amino acids: CASSLVGTQPTNRGYTF. The CDR3 nucleotides read TGCGCCAGCAGCTTGGTGGGGACACAGCCGACCAACCGTGGCTACACCTTC. The rearrangement links TRBV5-1 to TRBJ1-2, with a possible D match to TRBD1 (6 bases). The CDR3 sequence is 17 residues long. The germline V gene has CDR1 SGHRS and CDR2 YFSETQ. V lost 0 bases and J lost 7, with 22 bases in between.

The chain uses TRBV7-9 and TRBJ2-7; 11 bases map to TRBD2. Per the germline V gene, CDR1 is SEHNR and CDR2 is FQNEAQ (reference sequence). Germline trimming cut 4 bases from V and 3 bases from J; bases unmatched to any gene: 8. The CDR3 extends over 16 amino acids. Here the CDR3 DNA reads TGTGCCAGCAGCTCCCCAACTAGCGGGAGTCTCTACGAGCAGTACTTC. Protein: CASSSPTSGSLYEQYF.

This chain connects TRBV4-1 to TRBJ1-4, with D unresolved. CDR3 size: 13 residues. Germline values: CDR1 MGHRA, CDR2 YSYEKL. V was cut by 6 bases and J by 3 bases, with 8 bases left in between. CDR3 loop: CASRGRSNEKLFF. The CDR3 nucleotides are TGCGCCAGCAGAGGCCGGTCTAATGAAAAACTGTTTTTT.

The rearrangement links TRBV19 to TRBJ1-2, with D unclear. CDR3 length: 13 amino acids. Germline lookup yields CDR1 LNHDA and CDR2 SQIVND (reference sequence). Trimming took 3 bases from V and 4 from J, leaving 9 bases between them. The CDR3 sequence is CASSIQSGYGYTF. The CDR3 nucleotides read TGTGCCAGTAGTATCCAATCAGGCTATGGCTACACCTTC. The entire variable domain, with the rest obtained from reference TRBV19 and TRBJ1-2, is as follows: DGGITQSPKYLFRKEGQNVTLSCEQNLNHDAMYWYRQDPGQGLRLIYYSQIVNDFQKGDIAEGYSVSREKKESFPLTVTSAQKNPTAFYLCASSIQSGYGYTFGSGTRLTVV.

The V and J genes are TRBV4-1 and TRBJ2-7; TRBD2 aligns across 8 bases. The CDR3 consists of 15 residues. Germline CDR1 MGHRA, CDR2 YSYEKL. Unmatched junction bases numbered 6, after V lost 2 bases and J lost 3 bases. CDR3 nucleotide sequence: TGCGCCAGCAGCCAAAGTGTCGGGAGGGTCTACGAGCAGTACTTC. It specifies CASSQSVGRVYEQYF.

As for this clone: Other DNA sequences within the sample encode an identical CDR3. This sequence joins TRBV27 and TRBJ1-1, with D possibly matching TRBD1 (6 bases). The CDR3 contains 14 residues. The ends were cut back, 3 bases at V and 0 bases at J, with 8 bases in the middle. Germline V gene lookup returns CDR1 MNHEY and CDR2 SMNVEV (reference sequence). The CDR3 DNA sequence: TGTGCCAGCAGTTTTGGGACACTGAACACTGAAGCTTTCTTT. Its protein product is CASSFGTLNTEAFF.

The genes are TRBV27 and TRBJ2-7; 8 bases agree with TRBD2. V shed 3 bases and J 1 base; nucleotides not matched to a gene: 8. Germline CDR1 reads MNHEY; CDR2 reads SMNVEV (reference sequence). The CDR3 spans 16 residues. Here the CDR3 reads CASSFVGRGGSYEQYF. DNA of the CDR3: TGTGCCAGCAGTTTCGTCGGGAGGGGGGGATCCTACGAGCAGTACTTC.

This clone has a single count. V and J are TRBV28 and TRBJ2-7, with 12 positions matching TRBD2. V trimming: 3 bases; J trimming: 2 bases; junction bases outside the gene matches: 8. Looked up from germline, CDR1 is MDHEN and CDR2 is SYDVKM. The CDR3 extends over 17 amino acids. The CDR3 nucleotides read TGTGCCAGCAGTTTCCCCACTAGCGGGAGGCTTCCCTACGAGCAGTACTTC. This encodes CASSFPTSGRLPYEQYF.

The CDR3 DNA follows: TGTGCCTGGAGTGGGGGGAAGACCAGCTCCTACGAGCAGTACTTC. Protein product: CAWSGGKTSSYEQYF. V usage is TRBV30 and J usage is TRBJ2-7; D possibly uses TRBD1 or TRBD2 (5 bases each). The CDR3 covers 15 residues. Trimming pared 1 base from V and 0 bases from J, leaving 13 bases between. The germline V gene encodes CDR1 GTSNPN and CDR2 SVGIG (reference sequence).

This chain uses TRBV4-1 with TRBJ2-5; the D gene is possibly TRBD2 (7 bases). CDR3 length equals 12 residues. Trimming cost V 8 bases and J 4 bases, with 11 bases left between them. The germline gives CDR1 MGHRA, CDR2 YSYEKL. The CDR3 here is CASGGGRETQYF. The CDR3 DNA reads TGCGCCAGCGGGGGGGGCAGAGAGACCCAGTACTTC.

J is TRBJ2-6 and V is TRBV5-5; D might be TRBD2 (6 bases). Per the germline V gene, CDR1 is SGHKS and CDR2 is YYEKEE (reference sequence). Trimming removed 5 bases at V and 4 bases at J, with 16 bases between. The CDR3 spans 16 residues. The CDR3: CASRPWGEAGANVLTF. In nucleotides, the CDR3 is TGTGCCAGCAGACCCTGGGGGGAAGCCGGGGCCAACGTCCTGACTTTC.

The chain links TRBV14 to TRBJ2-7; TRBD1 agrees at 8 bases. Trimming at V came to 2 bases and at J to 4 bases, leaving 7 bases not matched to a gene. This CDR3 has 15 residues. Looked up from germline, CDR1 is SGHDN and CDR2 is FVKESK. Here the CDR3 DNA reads TGTGCCAGCAGCCAATTTATCACAGGGGGTTACGAGCAGTACTTC. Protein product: CASSQFITGGYEQYF.

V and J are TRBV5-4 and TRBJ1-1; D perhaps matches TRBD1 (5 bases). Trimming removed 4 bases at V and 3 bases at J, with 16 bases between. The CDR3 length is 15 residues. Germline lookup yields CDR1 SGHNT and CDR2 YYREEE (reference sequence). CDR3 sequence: CASSPGPSFDTEAFF. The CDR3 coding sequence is TGTGCCAGCAGCCCGGGACCGTCATTCGACACTGAAGCTTTCTTT.

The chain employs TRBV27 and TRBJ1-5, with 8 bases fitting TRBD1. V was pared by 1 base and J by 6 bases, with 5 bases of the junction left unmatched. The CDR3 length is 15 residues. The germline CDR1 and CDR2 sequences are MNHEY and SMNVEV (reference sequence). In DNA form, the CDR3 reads TGTGCCAGCAGTTTATTGGCAGGGGGCTTTCAGCCCCAGCATTTT. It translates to CASSLLAGGFQPQHF.

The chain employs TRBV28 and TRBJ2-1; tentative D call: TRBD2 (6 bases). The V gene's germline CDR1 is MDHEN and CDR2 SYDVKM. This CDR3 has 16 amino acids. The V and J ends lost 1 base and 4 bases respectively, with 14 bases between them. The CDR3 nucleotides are TGTGCCAGCAGTTTATTAAGCGGGTTGGGGTACAATGAGCAGTTCTTC. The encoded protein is CASSLLSGLGYNEQFF.

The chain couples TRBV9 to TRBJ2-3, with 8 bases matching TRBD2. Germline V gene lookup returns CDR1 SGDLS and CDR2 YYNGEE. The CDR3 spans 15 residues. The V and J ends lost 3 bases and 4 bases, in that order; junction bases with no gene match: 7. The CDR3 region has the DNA TGTGCCAGCAGCGCGAGCGGGAGTATCGCAGATACGCAGTATTTT. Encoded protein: CASSASGSIADTQYF.

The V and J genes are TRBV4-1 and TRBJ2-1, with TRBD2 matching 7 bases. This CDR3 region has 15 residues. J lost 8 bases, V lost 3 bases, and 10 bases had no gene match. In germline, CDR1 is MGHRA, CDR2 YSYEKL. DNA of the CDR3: TGCGCCAGCAGCCAGGGCCGCGGGAGTCGGGATGAGCAGTTCTTC. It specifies CASSQGRGSRDEQFF.